These 21 T cell receptor beta chains originate from one sample sequenced in a study of T cell responses to AZD1222 COVID-19 vaccine. The table came from immunoSEQ multiplex PCR; TCRdb's copy has only in-frame clones and leaves some out. The sample includes under 150,000 clones, 90% of them seen just once. Source: peripheral blood, taken 28 days after the second AZD1222 dose. Receptor source: an adult who received the AZD1222 COVID-19 vaccine.

This chain uses TRBV7-2 with TRBJ2-5; maybe TRBD1 (5 bases). The CDR3 has 15 amino acids. V gave up 4 bases and J gave up 4 bases, with 16 bases separating them. Per the germline V gene, CDR1 is SGHTA and CDR2 is FQGNSA. CDR3: CASSSRQYPSETQYF. CDR3 in DNA: TGTGCCAGCAGCTCCAGACAGTACCCCTCAGAGACCCAGTACTTC. The full variable domain, its missing parts supplied by reference TRBV7-2 and TRBJ2-5, is GAGVSQSPSNKVTEKGKDVELRCDPISGHTALYWYRQSLGQGLEFLIYFQGNSAPDKSGLPSDRFSAERTGGSVSTLTIQRTQQEDSAVYLCASSSRQYPSETQYFGPGTRLLVL.

The chain carries TRBV28 and TRBJ1-6; D is possibly TRBD1 (6 bases). The CDR3 length is 15 residues. Trimming took 10 bases from V and 6 from J, leaving 19 bases between them. CDR1 and CDR2 (germline): MDHEN, SYDVKM. This chain's CDR3 is CATGGTGTLNSPLHF. The CDR3 DNA reads TGTGCCACCGGGGGTACCGGGACACTTAATTCACCCCTCCACTTT.

The rearrangement uses TRBV21-1 and TRBJ1-4. TRBV21-1 is designated a pseudogene. CDR3 length equals 18 residues. Written as DNA, the CDR3 is TGTGCCAGCAGGCCCACCACCCGGGGAGACGGCCTAAATGAAAAACTGTTTTTT. Protein sequence: CASRPTTRGDGLNEKLFF.

The count of this clone is one. CDR3 nucleotides: TGTGCCATCAGTGAGTCGGCAGGCATACCCGGGACTAATGGCTACACCTTC. It specifies CAISESAGIPGTNGYTF. J is TRBJ1-2 and V is TRBV10-3; a weak D match, TRBD1 (5 bases). In germline, CDR1 is ENHRY, CDR2 SYGVKD. The V and J ends lost 0 bases and 6 bases respectively, with 20 bases between them. This CDR3 spans 17 amino acids.

The J gene is TRBJ2-6, the V gene TRBV28; D remains unclear. Looked up from germline, CDR1 is MDHEN and CDR2 is SYDVKM. This CDR3 is built from 11 residues. Trimming took off 8 bases at V and 7 bases at J, with 6 bases between the two ends. CDR3 nucleotide sequence: TGTGCCAGCTCCTTAGCCAACGTCCTGACTTTC. This sequence encodes CASSLANVLTF.

The J gene is TRBJ2-1, the V gene TRBV28, with 7 bases fitting TRBD2. Germline V gives CDR1 MDHEN, CDR2 SYDVKM. The length of the CDR3 is 16 residues. The V and J ends lost 5 bases and 3 bases, in that order; junction bases with no gene match: 10. DNA for the CDR3: TGTGCCAGCAGTGTGAACGGGAGGTTGTTCTACAATGAGCAGTTCTTC. It yields the protein CASSVNGRLFYNEQFF.

V gene TRBV29-1 combines with J gene TRBJ2-7; tentative D call: TRBD2 (6 bases). The germline V and J ends were trimmed by 4 bases and 6 bases, with 16 bases remaining between them. CDR1 SQVTM and CDR2 ANQGSEA come from the germline V gene. The CDR3 sequence is 13 residues long. The CDR3 region has the DNA TGCAGCGTTGGCGTGGGACTCTTCGGCGAGCAGTACTTC. Protein: CSVGVGLFGEQYF.

This clone was found once. The rearrangement links TRBV14 to TRBJ2-1; D is unclear. Trimming removed 1 base from V and 4 bases from J, with 11 bases in between. In germline, CDR1 is SGHDN, CDR2 FVKESK. CDR3 length equals 15 residues. CDR3 in amino acids: CASSQVQSRYNEQFF. The CDR3 DNA reads TGTGCCAGCAGCCAAGTTCAAAGCCGGTACAATGAGCAGTTCTTC.

This chain uses TRBV2 with TRBJ2-1; 8 positions match TRBD2. With V trimmed by 8 bases and J by 7 bases, 13 bases remained unmatched. The CDR3 runs 15 residues. Germline V gene data show CDR1 as SNHLY and CDR2 as FYNNEI. The DNA for the CDR3 is TGTGCCAGCGAAACGGGAGGGCTTGTATCAAATGAGCAGTTCTTC. Protein sequence: CASETGGLVSNEQFF.

The chain employs TRBV29-1 and TRBJ1-5; tentatively, D is TRBD1 (6 bases). The CDR3 has 14 residues. Trimming removed 7 bases from V and 3 bases from J, with 16 bases in between. Germline lookup yields CDR1 SQVTM and CDR2 ANQGSEA. CDR3 in DNA: TGCAGCGCGGGGGGAACAGGGCCCAATCAGCCCCAGCATTTT. Translating it yields CSAGGTGPNQPQHF.

The V and J genes are TRBV14 and TRBJ1-1, with D hard to call. CDR3 length: 13 residues. The V and J ends lost 3 bases and 1 base respectively, with 6 bases between them. Per germline, CDR1 SGHDN and CDR2 FVKESK. As DNA, the CDR3 is TGTGCCAGCAGCCACGGTGGGAACACTGAAGCTTTCTTT. Its protein product is CASSHGGNTEAFF.

To note about this clone: Germline and junction disagree at one end, which may indicate a read error. The sample carries other DNA sequences with the same CDR3. This chain links TRBV6-5 with TRBJ2-2, with TRBD1 matching over 7 bases. Germline CDR1 reads MNHEY; CDR2 reads SVGAGI. This CDR3 is built from 15 residues. The DNA for the CDR3 is TGTGCCAGCAGGAGGGGACAGCCGAACACTGGGGAGCTGTTTTTT. Translated: CASRRGQPNTGELFF.

The J gene is TRBJ1-2, the V gene TRBV27; D is ambiguous. This CDR3 is built from 14 residues. V gave up 4 bases and J gave up 6 bases, with 15 bases separating them. Germline CDR1 MNHEY, CDR2 SMNVEV (reference sequence). CDR3 loop: CASSSPGSLNGYTF. CDR3 in DNA: TGTGCCAGCAGTTCCCCCGGCAGCCTCAATGGCTACACCTTC.

In this sample, this clone turned up once. This sequence joins TRBV15 and TRBJ2-7, with 9 bases that match TRBD2. CDR1 and CDR2 from the germline V gene are LNHNV and YYDKDF (reference sequence). With 0 bases clipped from V and 3 bases from J, the junction kept 3 bases outside the gene matches. This CDR3 is built from 15 residues. The CDR3 region is CATSRDSGSFYEQYF. DNA for the CDR3: TGTGCCACCAGCAGAGATAGCGGGAGCTTCTACGAGCAGTACTTC.

This clone has just one count. This chain connects TRBV21-1 to TRBJ1-5. TRBV21-1 is tagged as a pseudogene. This CDR3 region has 15 residues. CDR3 protein: CASSKAGASNQPQHF. In DNA, the CDR3 is TGTGCCAGCAGCAAAGCAGGAGCCAGCAATCAGCCCCAGCATTTT.

The rearrangement joins TRBV7-2 to TRBJ2-2, with D perhaps TRBD2 (6 bases). The CDR3 covers 16 residues. Germline V gene data show CDR1 as SGHTA and CDR2 as FQGNSA. V was pared by 10 bases and J by 1 base, with 19 bases between. CDR3 sequence reads: CATTPGSGRNTGELFF. For the CDR3, the DNA is TGTGCCACAACGCCGGGTAGCGGTAGGAACACCGGGGAGCTGTTTTTT. The full variable domain, completed using reference TRBV7-2 and TRBJ2-2, is GAGVSQSPSNKVTEKGKDVELRCDPISGHTALYWYRQSLGQGLEFLIYFQGNSAPDKSGLPSDRFSAERTGGSVSTLTIQRTQQEDSAVYLCATTPGSGRNTGELFFGEGSRLTVL.

A note on this clone: The germline gene is not matched at one end of the junction; a read error may be the cause. The CDR3 here is CASSEWGGSTEAFF. The DNA for the CDR3 is TGTGCCAGTAGTGAATGGGGGGGGAGCACTGAAGCTTTCTTT. This sequence joins TRBV25-1 and TRBJ1-1; weak D call: TRBD1 (5 bases). Germline CDR1 and CDR2: MGHDK and SYGVNS. There are 14 residues in the CDR3.

This clone was counted a single time. The chain is built from TRBV6-6 and TRBJ1-2, with D maybe TRBD1 (6 bases). The length of the CDR3 is 13 residues. Per the germline V gene, CDR1 is MNHNY and CDR2 is SVGAGI (reference sequence). Trimming removed 6 bases at V and 4 bases at J, with 12 bases between. CDR3 sequence (DNA): TGTGCCAGCAGACAAGGGGGACTCTATGGCTACACCTTC. Amino acid sequence: CASRQGGLYGYTF.

The V call is TRBV24-1, the J call TRBJ2-1; 8 bases fit TRBD2. The CDR3 runs to 17 residues. Trimming cost V 3 bases and J 12 bases; bases outside gene matches: 18. Germline CDR1 is KGHDR and CDR2 is SFDVKD. CDR3 in DNA: TGTGCCACCAGTGATGACTTTTTGGGGTCGGGGGGGATCGGGCAGTTCTTC. Its translation: CATSDDFLGSGGIGQFF.

The rearrangement links TRBV27 to TRBJ2-1; 10 nucleotides line up with TRBD2. From germline, CDR1 is MNHEY and CDR2 SMNVEV (reference sequence). CDR3 length: 16 amino acids. J gave up 3 bases and V 2 bases, and 4 bases lay outside the gene matches. Written as DNA, the CDR3 is TGTGCCAGCAGTTTACTTAAGCGGGGGGGCTACAATGAGCAGTTCTTC. Translated, it gives CASSLLKRGGYNEQFF.

The genes are TRBV6-2 or TRBV6-3 and TRBJ2-7; TRBD2 matches 9 bases. The CDR3 spans 17 residues. V lost 0 bases, J lost 3 bases, and 9 bases stayed unmatched. CDR1 is MNHEY, CDR2 SVGEGT, per germline. CDR3 region: CASSYSPSSGTYYEQYF. For the CDR3, the DNA is TGTGCCAGCAGTTACTCGCCTTCTAGCGGGACCTACTACGAGCAGTACTTC.